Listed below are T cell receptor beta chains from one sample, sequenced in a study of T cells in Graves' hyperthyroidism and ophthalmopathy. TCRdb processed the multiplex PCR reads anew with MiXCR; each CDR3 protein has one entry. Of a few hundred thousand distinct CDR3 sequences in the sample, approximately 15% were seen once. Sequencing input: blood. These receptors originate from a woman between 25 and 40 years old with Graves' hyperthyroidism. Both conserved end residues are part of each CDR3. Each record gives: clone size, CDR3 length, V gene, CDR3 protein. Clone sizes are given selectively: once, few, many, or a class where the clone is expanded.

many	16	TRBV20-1	CSARDLSGPSYNEQFF
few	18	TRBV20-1	CSALVSGLAGLSSYEQYF
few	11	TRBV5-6	CASSQHGELFF
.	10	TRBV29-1	CSAARDEAFF
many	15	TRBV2	CASTLGTSGRREQYF
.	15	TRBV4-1	CASSQGAPGFSEAFF
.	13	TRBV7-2	CASSASTRSEQYF
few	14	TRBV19	CASSSRRINEKLFF
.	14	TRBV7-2	CASSFAPDTGELFF
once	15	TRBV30	CAWSLVAGAAGELFF
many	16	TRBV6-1	CASRDDGQAVGLGAFF
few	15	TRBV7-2	CASSLGDTHSYEQYF
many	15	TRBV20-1	CSARSHSSSYNEQFF
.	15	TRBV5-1	CASSFSGISGTEQFF
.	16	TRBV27	CASSWGLAVVPYEQYF
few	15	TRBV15	CATSRDPGLYNEQFF
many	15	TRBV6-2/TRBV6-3	CASSYLLAPYNEQFF
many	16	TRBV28	CASSRPGLAGQETQYF
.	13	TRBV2	CASSPPSSYEQFF
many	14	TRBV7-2	CASSLALNKETQYF
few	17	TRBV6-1	CASSYGGDRGRNQPQHF
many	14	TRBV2	CASSDWGTSYGYTF
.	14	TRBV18	CASSPDNLNTEAFF
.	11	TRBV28	CASRRQGGAFF
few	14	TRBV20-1	CSAKDSSSYNEQFF
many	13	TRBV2	CASRGHNTGELFF
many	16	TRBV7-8	CASSRHEGGVPDTQYF
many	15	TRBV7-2	CASSALLRGEETQYF
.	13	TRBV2	CASSVTQDYEQYF
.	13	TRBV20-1	CSARPTWGTEAFF
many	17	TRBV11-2	CASSFPRVQGRTDTQYF
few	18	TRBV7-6	CASSLEAPNGNPYNEQFF
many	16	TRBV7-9	CASSWILAGSSNEQFF
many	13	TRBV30	CAWSGDENTEAFF
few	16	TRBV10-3	CAISDPRAAGSYEQYF
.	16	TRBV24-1	CATSETSIGGRETQYF
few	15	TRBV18	CASSPPTVSLSGYTF
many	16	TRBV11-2	CASSLDLISDGETQYF
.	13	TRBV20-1	CSARREDTGELFF
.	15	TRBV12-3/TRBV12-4	CASSLSGQGNSPLHF
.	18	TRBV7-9	CASSSGLAGVRDGGELFF
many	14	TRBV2	CASSSHRVSYEQYF
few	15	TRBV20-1	CSASSLRSEGSPLHF
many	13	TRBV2	CASSGTIQETQYF
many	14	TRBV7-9	CASSLVGLAETQYF